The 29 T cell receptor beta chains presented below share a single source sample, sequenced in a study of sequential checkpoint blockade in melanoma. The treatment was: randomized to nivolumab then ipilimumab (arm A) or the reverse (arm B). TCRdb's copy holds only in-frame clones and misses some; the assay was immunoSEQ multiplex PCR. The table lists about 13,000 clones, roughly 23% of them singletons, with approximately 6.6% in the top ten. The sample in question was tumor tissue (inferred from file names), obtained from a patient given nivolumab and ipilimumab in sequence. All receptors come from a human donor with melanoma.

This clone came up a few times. The CDR3 DNA reads as TGTGCCAGCAGGAAGGGAGGAGTGAACACTGAAGCTTTCTTT. This encodes CASRKGGVNTEAFF. This sequence joins TRBV28 and TRBJ1-1; D gene unclear. Germline V gives CDR1 MDHEN, CDR2 SYDVKM. V shed 6 bases and J shed 0 bases, with 11 bases lying between them. CDR3 length: 14 amino acids.

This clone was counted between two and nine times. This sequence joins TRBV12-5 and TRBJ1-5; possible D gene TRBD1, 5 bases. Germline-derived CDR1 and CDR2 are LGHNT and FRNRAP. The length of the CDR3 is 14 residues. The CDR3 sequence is CASNNWGDNQPQHF. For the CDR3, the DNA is TGTGCCAGCAACAATTGGGGGGACAATCAGCCCCAGCATTTT.

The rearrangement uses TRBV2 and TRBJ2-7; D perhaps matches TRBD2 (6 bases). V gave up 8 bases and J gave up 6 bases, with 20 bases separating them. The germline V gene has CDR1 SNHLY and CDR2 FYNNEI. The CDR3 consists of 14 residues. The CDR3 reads CASRASPTSTEQYF. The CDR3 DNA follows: TGTGCCAGCCGTGCCTCCCCAACTAGCACCGAGCAGTACTTC.

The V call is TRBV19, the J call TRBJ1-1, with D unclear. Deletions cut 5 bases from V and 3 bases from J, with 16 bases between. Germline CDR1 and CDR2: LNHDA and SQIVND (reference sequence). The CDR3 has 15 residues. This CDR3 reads CASSPFGAGDTEAFF. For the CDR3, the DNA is TGTGCCAGTAGTCCTTTCGGTGCAGGTGACACTGAAGCTTTCTTT.

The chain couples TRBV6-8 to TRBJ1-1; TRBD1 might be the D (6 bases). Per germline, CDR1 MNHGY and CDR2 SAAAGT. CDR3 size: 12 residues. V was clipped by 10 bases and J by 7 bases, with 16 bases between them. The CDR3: CATGQPIVEAFF. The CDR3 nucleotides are TGTGCCACCGGACAGCCAATAGTTGAAGCTTTCTTT.

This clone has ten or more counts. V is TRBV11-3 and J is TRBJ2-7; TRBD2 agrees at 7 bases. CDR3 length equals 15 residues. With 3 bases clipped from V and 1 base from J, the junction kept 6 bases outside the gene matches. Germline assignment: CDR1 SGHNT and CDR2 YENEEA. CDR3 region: CASSLSTGRSYEQYF. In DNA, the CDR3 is TGTGCCAGCAGCTTGAGCACCGGGAGGTCCTACGAGCAGTACTTC.

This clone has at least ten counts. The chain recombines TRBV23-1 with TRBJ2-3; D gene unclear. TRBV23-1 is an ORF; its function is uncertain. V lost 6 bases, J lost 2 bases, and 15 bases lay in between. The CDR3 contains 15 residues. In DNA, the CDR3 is TGCGCCAGCAGCCTAGGGCTTACCAACACAGATACGCAGTATTTT. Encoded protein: CASSLGLTNTDTQYF.

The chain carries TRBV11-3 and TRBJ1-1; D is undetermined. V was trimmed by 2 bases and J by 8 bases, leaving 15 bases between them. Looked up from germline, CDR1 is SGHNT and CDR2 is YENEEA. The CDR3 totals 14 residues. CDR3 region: CASSLILLPREAFF. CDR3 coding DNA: TGTGCCAGCAGCTTAATCCTCTTACCTCGGGAAGCTTTCTTT.

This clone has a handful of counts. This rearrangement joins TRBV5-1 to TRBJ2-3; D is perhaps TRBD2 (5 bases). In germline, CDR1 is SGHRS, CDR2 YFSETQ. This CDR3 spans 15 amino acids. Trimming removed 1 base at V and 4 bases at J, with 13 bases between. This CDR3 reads CASSLMGNGADTQYF. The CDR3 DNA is TGCGCCAGCAGCTTGATGGGTAACGGGGCAGATACGCAGTATTTT.

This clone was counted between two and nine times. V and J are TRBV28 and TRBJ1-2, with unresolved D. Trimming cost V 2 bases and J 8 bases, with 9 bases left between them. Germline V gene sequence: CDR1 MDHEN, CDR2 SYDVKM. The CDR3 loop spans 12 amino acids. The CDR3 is CASSLDIWGYTF. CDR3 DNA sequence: TGTGCCAGCAGTTTAGACATTTGGGGCTACACCTTC.

The CDR3 sequence is CASSTYEGGNYGYTF. In DNA form, the CDR3 reads TGTGCCAGTAGTACCTACGAGGGAGGGAACTATGGCTACACCTTC. The chain uses TRBV19 and TRBJ1-2; D is undetermined. The V end was cut by 4 bases, the J end by 2 bases, with 14 bases between. The CDR3 loop spans 15 amino acids. The V gene's germline CDR1 is LNHDA and CDR2 SQIVND (reference sequence).

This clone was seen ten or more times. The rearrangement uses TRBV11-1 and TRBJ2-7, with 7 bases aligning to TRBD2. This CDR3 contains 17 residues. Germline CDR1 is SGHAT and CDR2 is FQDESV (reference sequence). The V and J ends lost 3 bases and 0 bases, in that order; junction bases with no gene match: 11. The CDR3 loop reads CASSFGGMIGGSYEQYF. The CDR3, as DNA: TGTGCCAGCAGCTTCGGGGGGATGATCGGGGGCTCCTACGAGCAGTACTTC.

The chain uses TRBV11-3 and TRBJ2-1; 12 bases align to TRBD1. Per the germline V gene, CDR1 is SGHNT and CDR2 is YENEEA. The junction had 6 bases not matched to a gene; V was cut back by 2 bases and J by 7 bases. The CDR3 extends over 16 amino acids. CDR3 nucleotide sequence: TGTGCCAGCAGCTTAATGGGACAGGGGGCAGGAAATGAGCAGTTCTTC. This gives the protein CASSLMGQGAGNEQFF. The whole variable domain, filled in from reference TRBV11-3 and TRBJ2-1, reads EAGVVQSPRYKIIEKKQPVAFWCNPISGHNTLYWYLQNLGQGPELLIRYENEEAVDDSQLPKDRFSAERLKGVDSTLKIQPAELGDSAVYLCASSLMGQGAGNEQFFGPGTRLTVL.

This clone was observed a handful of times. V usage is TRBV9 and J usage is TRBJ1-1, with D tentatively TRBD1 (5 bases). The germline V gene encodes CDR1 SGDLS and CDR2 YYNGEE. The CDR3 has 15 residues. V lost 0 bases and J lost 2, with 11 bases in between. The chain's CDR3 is CASSVAGDPNTEAFF. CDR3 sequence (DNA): TGTGCCAGCAGCGTAGCGGGGGACCCCAACACTGAAGCTTTCTTT.

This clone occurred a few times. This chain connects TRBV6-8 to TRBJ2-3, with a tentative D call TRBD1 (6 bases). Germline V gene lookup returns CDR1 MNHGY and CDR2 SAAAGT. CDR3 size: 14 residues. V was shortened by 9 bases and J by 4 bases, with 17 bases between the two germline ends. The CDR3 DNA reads TGTGCCAGTATAAAACAGGGTAGGGCAGATACGCAGTATTTT. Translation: CASIKQGRADTQYF.

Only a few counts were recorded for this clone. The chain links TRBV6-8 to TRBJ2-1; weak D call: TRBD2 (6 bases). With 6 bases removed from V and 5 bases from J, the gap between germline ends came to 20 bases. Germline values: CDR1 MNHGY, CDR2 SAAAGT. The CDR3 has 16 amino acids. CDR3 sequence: CASSEVVGGADNEQFF. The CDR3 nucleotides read TGTGCCAGCAGCGAGGTGGTGGGGGGAGCAGACAATGAGCAGTTCTTC.

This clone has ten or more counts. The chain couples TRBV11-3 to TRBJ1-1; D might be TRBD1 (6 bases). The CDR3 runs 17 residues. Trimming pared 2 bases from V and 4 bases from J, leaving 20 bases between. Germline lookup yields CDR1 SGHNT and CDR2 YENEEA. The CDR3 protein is CASSLTRQGLDGTEAFF. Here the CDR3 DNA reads TGTGCCAGCAGCTTAACGCGGCAGGGGCTTGATGGCACTGAAGCTTTCTTT.

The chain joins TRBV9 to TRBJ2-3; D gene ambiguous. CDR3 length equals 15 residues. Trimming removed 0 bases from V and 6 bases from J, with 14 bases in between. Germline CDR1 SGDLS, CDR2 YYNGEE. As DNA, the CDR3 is TGTGCCAGCAGCGTAGGTACCGCTTTCTGGGATACGCAGTATTTT. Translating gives CASSVGTAFWDTQYF.

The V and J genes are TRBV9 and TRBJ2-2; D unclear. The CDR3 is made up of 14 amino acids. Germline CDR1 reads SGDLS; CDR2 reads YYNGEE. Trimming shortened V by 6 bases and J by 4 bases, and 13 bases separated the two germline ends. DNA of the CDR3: TGTGCCAGCACCTCCCCTGGCGCCACCGGGGAGCTGTTTTTT. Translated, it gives CASTSPGATGELFF.

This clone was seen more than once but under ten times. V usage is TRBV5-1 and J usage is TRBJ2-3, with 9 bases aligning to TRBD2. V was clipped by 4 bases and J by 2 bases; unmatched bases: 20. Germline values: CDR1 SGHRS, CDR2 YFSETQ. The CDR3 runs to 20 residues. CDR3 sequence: CASSATADPASGETTDTQYF. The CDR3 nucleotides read TGCGCCAGCAGCGCAACCGCTGACCCCGCTAGCGGGGAAACCACAGATACGCAGTATTTT.

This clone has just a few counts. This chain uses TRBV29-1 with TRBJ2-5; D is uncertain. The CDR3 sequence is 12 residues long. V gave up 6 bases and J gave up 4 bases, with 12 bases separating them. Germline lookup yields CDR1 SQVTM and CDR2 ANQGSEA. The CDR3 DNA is TGCAGCGTGGATAGATCGTCAGAGACCCAGTACTTC. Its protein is CSVDRSSETQYF.

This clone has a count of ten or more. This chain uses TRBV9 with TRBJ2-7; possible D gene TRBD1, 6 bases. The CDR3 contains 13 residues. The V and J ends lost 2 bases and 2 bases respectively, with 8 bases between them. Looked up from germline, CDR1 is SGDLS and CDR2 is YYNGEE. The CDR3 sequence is CASSVAGAYEQYF. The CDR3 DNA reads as TGTGCCAGCAGCGTGGCAGGGGCCTACGAGCAGTACTTC.

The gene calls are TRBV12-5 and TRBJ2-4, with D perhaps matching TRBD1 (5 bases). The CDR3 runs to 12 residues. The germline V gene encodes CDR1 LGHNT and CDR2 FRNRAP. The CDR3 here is CARVGRTNIQYF. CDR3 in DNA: TGTGCCAGGGTCGGGCGGACAAACATTCAGTACTTC.

CDR3: CASSTASGYTF. The CDR3 nucleotides read TGTGCCAGTAGTACCGCAAGTGGCTACACCTTC. This rearrangement joins TRBV19 to TRBJ1-2; D is unclear. CDR1 is LNHDA, CDR2 SQIVND, per germline (reference sequence). V shed 4 bases and J shed 7 bases, with 7 bases lying between them. The CDR3 sequence is 11 residues long.

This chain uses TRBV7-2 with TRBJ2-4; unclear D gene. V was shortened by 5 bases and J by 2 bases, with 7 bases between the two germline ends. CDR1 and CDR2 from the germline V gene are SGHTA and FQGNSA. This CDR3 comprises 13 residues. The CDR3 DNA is TGTGCCAGCAGCCCCCCGTCCAAAAACATTCAGTACTTC. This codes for CASSPPSKNIQYF.

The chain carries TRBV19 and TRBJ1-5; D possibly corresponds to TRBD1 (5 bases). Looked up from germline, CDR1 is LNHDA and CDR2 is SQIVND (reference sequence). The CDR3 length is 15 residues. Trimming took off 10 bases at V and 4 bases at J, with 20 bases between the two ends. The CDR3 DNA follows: TGTGCCACCTCTCGCCGCAGGGAATTGAATCAGCCCCAGCATTTT. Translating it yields CATSRRRELNQPQHF. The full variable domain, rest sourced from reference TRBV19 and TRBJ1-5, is DGGITQSPKYLFRKEGQNVTLSCEQNLNHDAMYWYRQDPGQGLRLIYYSQIVNDFQKGDIAEGYSVSREKKESFPLTVTSAQKNPTAFYLCATSRRRELNQPQHFGDGTRLSIL.

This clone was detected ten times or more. CDR3 loop: CASSLGQGTQETQYF. The DNA for the CDR3 is TGTGCCAGCAGCTTGGGTCAGGGGACCCAAGAGACCCAGTACTTC. J is TRBJ2-5 and V is TRBV11-3, with TRBD1 as a possible D gene (6 bases). The CDR3 is 15 residues long. Germline V gene data show CDR1 as SGHNT and CDR2 as YENEEA. Trimming stripped 3 bases from V and 1 base from J, with 12 bases between.

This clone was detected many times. For the CDR3, the DNA is TGTGCCAGCAGCCCCCTCGGGGTCGGGACAGTGTACAATGAGCAGTTCTTC. As protein: CASSPLGVGTVYNEQFF. The rearrangement joins TRBV7-6 to TRBJ2-1; 7 bases fit TRBD1. The CDR3 runs to 17 residues. CDR1 and CDR2 from the germline V gene are SGHVS and FNYEAQ. Trimming cost V 5 bases and J 4 bases; bases outside gene matches: 14.

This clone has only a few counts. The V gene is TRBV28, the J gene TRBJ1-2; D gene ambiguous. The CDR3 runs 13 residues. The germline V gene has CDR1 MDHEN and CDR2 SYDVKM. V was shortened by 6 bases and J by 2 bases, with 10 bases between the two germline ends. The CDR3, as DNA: TGTGCCAGCAGGGTTGGGCAGAACTATGGCTACACCTTC. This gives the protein CASRVGQNYGYTF.